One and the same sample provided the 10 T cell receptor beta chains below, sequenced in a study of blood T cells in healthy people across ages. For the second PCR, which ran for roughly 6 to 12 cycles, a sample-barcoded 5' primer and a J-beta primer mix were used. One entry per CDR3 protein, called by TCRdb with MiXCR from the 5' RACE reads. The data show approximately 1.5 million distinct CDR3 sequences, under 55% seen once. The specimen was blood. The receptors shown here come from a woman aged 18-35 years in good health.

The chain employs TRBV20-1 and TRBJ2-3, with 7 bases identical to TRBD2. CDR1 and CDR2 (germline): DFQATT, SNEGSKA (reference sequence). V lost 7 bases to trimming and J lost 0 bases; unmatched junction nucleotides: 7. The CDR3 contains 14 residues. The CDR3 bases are TGCAGTGGCGGGGCGGGAGAGAGCACAGATACGCAGTATTTT. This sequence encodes CSGGAGESTDTQYF.

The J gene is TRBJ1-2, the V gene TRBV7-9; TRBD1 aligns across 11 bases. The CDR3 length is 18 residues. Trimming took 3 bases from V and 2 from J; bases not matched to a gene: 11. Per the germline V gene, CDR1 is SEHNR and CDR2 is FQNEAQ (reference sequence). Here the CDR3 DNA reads TGTGCCAGCAGCTTGACCGGGACAGGGGGAAAACGGAACTATGGCTACACCTTC. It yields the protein CASSLTGTGGKRNYGYTF.

DNA for the CDR3: TGTGCCAGCGTGGACGGACTGAACACTGAGCAGTTCTTC. Residues: CASVDGLNTEQFF. The chain links TRBV27 to TRBJ2-1; possible D gene TRBD2, 5 bases. The CDR3 runs to 13 residues. Germline values: CDR1 MNHEY, CDR2 SMNVEV (reference sequence). V was trimmed by 8 bases and J by 9 bases, leaving 17 bases between them.

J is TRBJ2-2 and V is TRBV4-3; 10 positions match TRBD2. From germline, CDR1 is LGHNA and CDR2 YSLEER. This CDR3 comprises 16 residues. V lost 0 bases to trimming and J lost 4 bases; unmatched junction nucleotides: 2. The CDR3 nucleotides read TGCGCCAGCAGCCAAGAGGAGCGGGGGGGCACCGGGGAGCTGTTTTTT. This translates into CASSQEERGGTGELFF.

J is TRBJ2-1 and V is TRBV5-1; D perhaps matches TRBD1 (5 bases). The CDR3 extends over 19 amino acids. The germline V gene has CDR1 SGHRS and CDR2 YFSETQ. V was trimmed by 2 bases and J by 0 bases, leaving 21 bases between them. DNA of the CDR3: TGCGCCAGCAGCTTAAGACAGCCTAGGGCACCAAGCTCCTACAATGAGCAGTTCTTC. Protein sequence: CASSLRQPRAPSSYNEQFF.

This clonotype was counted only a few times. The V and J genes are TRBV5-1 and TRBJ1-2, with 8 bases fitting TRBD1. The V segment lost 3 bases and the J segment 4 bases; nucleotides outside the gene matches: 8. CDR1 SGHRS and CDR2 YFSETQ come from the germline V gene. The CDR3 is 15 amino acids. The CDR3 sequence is CASSSAGGNSYGYTF. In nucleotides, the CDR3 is TGCGCCAGCAGCTCAGCAGGGGGCAATTCCTATGGCTACACCTTC.

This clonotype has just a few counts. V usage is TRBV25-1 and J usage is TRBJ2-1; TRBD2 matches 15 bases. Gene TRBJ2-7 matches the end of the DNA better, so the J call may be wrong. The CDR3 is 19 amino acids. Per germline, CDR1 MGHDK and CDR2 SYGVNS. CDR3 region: CASSEVGLAGGSSYNEQYF. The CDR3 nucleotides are TGTGCCAGCAGTGAAGTGGGACTAGCGGGGGGTAGCTCCTACAATGAGCAGTACTTC.

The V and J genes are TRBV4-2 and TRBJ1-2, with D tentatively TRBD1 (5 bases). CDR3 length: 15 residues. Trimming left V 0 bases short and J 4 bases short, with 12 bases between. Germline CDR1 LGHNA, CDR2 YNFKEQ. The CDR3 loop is CASSQEGRESYGYTF. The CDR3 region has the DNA TGTGCCAGCAGCCAAGAAGGCAGGGAGTCCTATGGCTACACCTTC.

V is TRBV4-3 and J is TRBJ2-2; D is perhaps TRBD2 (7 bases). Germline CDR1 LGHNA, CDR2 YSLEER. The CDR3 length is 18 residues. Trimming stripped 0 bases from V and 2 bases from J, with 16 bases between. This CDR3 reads CASSQDLLGGGNTGELFF. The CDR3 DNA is TGCGCCAGCAGCCAAGATCTGTTAGGGGGGGGAAACACCGGGGAGCTGTTTTTT.

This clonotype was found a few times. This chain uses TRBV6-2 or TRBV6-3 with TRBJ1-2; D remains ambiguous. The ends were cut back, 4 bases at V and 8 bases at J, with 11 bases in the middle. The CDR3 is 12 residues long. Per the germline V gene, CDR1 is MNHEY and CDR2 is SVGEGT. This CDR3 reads CASSFTRRGYTF. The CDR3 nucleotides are TGTGCCAGCAGTTTTACACGACGGGGCTACACCTTC.